A selection of T cell receptor beta chains follows, all from one sample in a study of shared clonotypes between healthy human individuals. Method: immunoSEQ multiplex PCR; TCRdb's copy keeps in-frame clones and lacks some. In the table there are around 1.6 million clones, 95% to 99% of which are singletons. The source material was naive CD4+ T cells sorted from blood. Receptors originate from a man aged 25-40 years in good health. Each CDR3 is given with its conserved first and last residue. Fields, in order: J gene, D gene, clone size, V gene, CDR3 DNA, CDR3 protein. A D gene is named only where the DNA matches it firmly. The listing skips clone size in some rows; elsewhere it reads once, few, many or a size class.

j_call: TRBJ1-2
d_call: NA
clone_size: NA
v_call: TRBV7-2
cdr3_nt: TGTGCCAGCAGCTTAATACAGGTCACCGCAGCCCGGCGCTACACCTTC
cdr3_aa: CASSLIQVTAARRYTF

j_call: TRBJ2-2
d_call: TRBD2
clone_size: NA
v_call: TRBV6-1
cdr3_nt: TGTGCCAGCAGTGACGGACTAGCGGGAGGGCCCACCGGGGAGCTGTTTTTT
cdr3_aa: CASSDGLAGGPTGELFF

j_call: TRBJ1-5
d_call: NA
clone_size: once
v_call: TRBV5-8
cdr3_nt: TGTGCCAGCAGCTTGGGTCATAGCAATCAGCCCCAGCATTTT
cdr3_aa: CASSLGHSNQPQHF

j_call: TRBJ2-7
d_call: NA
clone_size: NA
v_call: TRBV11-2
cdr3_nt: TGTGCCAGCAGCGCCGAGTTGGGTCGCTCCTACGAGCAGTACTTC
cdr3_aa: CASSAELGRSYEQYF

j_call: TRBJ1-5
d_call: NA
clone_size: NA
v_call: TRBV28
cdr3_nt: TGTGCCAGCAAAGGAGGGGGGACCCAAATGCCCCAGCATTTT
cdr3_aa: CASKGGGTQMPQHF

j_call: TRBJ2-7
d_call: NA
clone_size: NA
v_call: TRBV10-3
cdr3_nt: TGTGCCATCAGTAGTGTCCACGAGCAGTACTTC
cdr3_aa: CAISSVHEQYF

j_call: TRBJ2-7
d_call: NA
clone_size: NA
v_call: TRBV4-1
cdr3_nt: TGCGCCAGCAGCCAAGGGCTAGCAATAGGCTCCTACGAGCAGTACTTC
cdr3_aa: CASSQGLAIGSYEQYF

j_call: TRBJ1-4
d_call: NA
clone_size: NA
v_call: TRBV18
cdr3_nt: TGTGCCAGCACGAGGGGAACTAATGAAAAACTGTTTTTT
cdr3_aa: CASTRGTNEKLFF

j_call: TRBJ2-3
d_call: TRBD2
clone_size: NA
v_call: TRBV14
cdr3_nt: TGTGCCAGCAGCCCGAGACTAGCGGGAGGGGTTGATACGCAGTATTTT
cdr3_aa: CASSPRLAGGVDTQYF

j_call: TRBJ1-1
d_call: TRBD1
clone_size: once
v_call: TRBV5-6
cdr3_nt: TGTGCCAGCAGCCAAGACAGGGTAGACACTGAAGCTTTCTTT
cdr3_aa: CASSQDRVDTEAFF

j_call: TRBJ2-3
d_call: NA
clone_size: NA
v_call: TRBV5-6
cdr3_nt: TGTGCCAGCAGCATCTGGACAGTATACCTTATTACGCAGTATTTT
cdr3_aa: CASSIWTVYLITQYF

j_call: TRBJ1-1
d_call: TRBD1
clone_size: NA
v_call: TRBV6-1
cdr3_nt: TGTGCCAGCAGTGAAGCACAGGGGCGATTTGAAGCTTTCTTT
cdr3_aa: CASSEAQGRFEAFF

j_call: TRBJ2-5
d_call: TRBD2
clone_size: NA
v_call: TRBV14
cdr3_nt: TGTGCCAGCAGCAGTATTACTAGCGGGAGAGGAGAGACCCAGTACTTC
cdr3_aa: CASSSITSGRGETQYF

j_call: TRBJ2-7
d_call: NA
clone_size: NA
v_call: TRBV18
cdr3_nt: TGTGCCAGCTCACCACTGTCTGCCTACGAGCAGTACTTC
cdr3_aa: CASSPLSAYEQYF

j_call: TRBJ1-4
d_call: TRBD1
clone_size: NA
v_call: TRBV2
cdr3_nt: TGTGCCAGCAGTGTTCTTAGGGGACAGGATGAAAAACTGTTTTTT
cdr3_aa: CASSVLRGQDEKLFF

j_call: TRBJ2-7
d_call: NA
clone_size: NA
v_call: TRBV11-2
cdr3_nt: TGTGCCAGCAGCTCCGGAGACGGCGAGCAGTACTTC
cdr3_aa: CASSSGDGEQYF

j_call: TRBJ1-1
d_call: NA
clone_size: NA
v_call: TRBV5-1
cdr3_nt: TGCGCCAGCAGCCACCCCTCAGGAGACACTGAAGCTTTCTTT
cdr3_aa: CASSHPSGDTEAFF

j_call: TRBJ1-1
d_call: NA
clone_size: NA
v_call: TRBV10-3
cdr3_nt: TGTGCCATTGGGGCGGGGAACACTGAAGCTTTCTTT
cdr3_aa: CAIGAGNTEAFF

j_call: TRBJ1-4
d_call: NA
clone_size: NA
v_call: TRBV5-4
cdr3_nt: TGTGCCAGCAGCCTACAGGGTCATCCACCTAATGAAAAACTGTTTTTT
cdr3_aa: CASSLQGHPPNEKLFF

j_call: TRBJ2-1
d_call: NA
clone_size: once
v_call: TRBV29-1
cdr3_nt: TGCAGCGTTGAGGGGGAGACGGGCTCCTACAATGAGCAGTTCTTC
cdr3_aa: CSVEGETGSYNEQFF

j_call: TRBJ1-2
d_call: NA
clone_size: once
v_call: TRBV12-2
cdr3_nt: TGTGCAAGTCGCTTCGACAGGCGCCTTACTTTCTATGGCTACACCTTC
cdr3_aa: CASRFDRRLTFYGYTF

j_call: TRBJ1-1
d_call: TRBD1
clone_size: NA
v_call: TRBV5-1
cdr3_nt: TGCGCCAGCAGCTTGAGGGTGCAGGGGGCCTCGAACACTGAAGCTTTCTTT
cdr3_aa: CASSLRVQGASNTEAFF

j_call: TRBJ1-3
d_call: NA
clone_size: NA
v_call: TRBV28
cdr3_nt: TGTGCCAGCAGTTTACCCGGCATGTCAGGTGGGAACACCATATATTTT
cdr3_aa: CASSLPGMSGGNTIYF

j_call: TRBJ2-7
d_call: TRBD1
clone_size: NA
v_call: TRBV19
cdr3_nt: TGTGCCAGTAGTCTCCCGGGACAGGGCCTCTACGAGCAGTACTTC
cdr3_aa: CASSLPGQGLYEQYF

j_call: TRBJ2-3
d_call: TRBD2
clone_size: NA
v_call: TRBV29-1
cdr3_nt: TGCAGCGCGACAACTAGCGGGAGGGCAGATACGCAGTATTTT
cdr3_aa: CSATTSGRADTQYF

j_call: TRBJ2-3
d_call: TRBD2
clone_size: NA
v_call: TRBV5-5
cdr3_nt: TGTGCCAGCAGTCCTAAGCTAGCGGGGGGCACAGATACGCAGTATTTT
cdr3_aa: CASSPKLAGGTDTQYF

j_call: TRBJ1-2
d_call: TRBD1
clone_size: NA
v_call: TRBV29-1
cdr3_nt: TGCAGCGTTGTTGACAGGGATGGCTACACCTTC
cdr3_aa: CSVVDRDGYTF

j_call: TRBJ2-6
d_call: NA
clone_size: NA
v_call: TRBV11-2
cdr3_nt: TGTGCCAGCAGCTTCTCTGTCCGGACCTCTGGGGCCAACGTCCTGACTTTC
cdr3_aa: CASSFSVRTSGANVLTF

j_call: TRBJ2-7
d_call: NA
clone_size: NA
v_call: TRBV30
cdr3_nt: TGTTCCCATATTCTAGCGACGTCTGGAGAGCAGTACTTC
cdr3_aa: CSHILATSGEQYF

j_call: TRBJ2-1
d_call: NA
clone_size: NA
v_call: TRBV28
cdr3_nt: TGTGCCAGCAGTTCCAATAGCGGCAATGAGCAGTTCTTC
cdr3_aa: CASSSNSGNEQFF

j_call: TRBJ2-5
d_call: TRBD1
clone_size: NA
v_call: TRBV5-1
cdr3_nt: TGCGCCAGCAGCCACGGTCGAGGACAGGGTTTGGAGACCCAGTACTTC
cdr3_aa: CASSHGRGQGLETQYF

j_call: TRBJ2-1
d_call: NA
clone_size: NA
v_call: TRBV6-6
cdr3_nt: TGTGCCAGCAGTTACGTCCGGGGCGAGCAGTTCTTC
cdr3_aa: CASSYVRGEQFF

j_call: TRBJ2-3
d_call: NA
clone_size: NA
v_call: TRBV9
cdr3_nt: TGTGCCAGCAGTGTAAGGGTCACAGATACGCAGTATTTT
cdr3_aa: CASSVRVTDTQYF

j_call: TRBJ2-1
d_call: TRBD2
clone_size: NA
v_call: TRBV5-1
cdr3_nt: TGCGCCAGCAGCTTGGGACTAGCGGGCGGTAATGAGCAGTTCTTC
cdr3_aa: CASSLGLAGGNEQFF

j_call: TRBJ2-1
d_call: TRBD2
clone_size: NA
v_call: TRBV5-1
cdr3_nt: TGCGCCAGCAGCTTTATACTTAGCGGGAGCGCCTACAATGAGCAGTTCTTC
cdr3_aa: CASSFILSGSAYNEQFF

j_call: TRBJ1-2
d_call: TRBD1
clone_size: NA
v_call: TRBV7-9
cdr3_nt: TGTGCCAGCAGCCCACGACAGGGTTCCTATGGCTACACCTTC
cdr3_aa: CASSPRQGSYGYTF

j_call: TRBJ1-2
d_call: NA
clone_size: NA
v_call: TRBV4-3
cdr3_nt: TGCGCCAGCAGCCAAGACCTCCCCAGGGGCAGCTATGGCTACACCTTC
cdr3_aa: CASSQDLPRGSYGYTF

j_call: TRBJ1-1
d_call: NA
clone_size: NA
v_call: TRBV7-9
cdr3_nt: TGTGCCAGCAGCTCTCCGGGGAACACTGAAGCTTTCTTT
cdr3_aa: CASSSPGNTEAFF

j_call: TRBJ2-2
d_call: TRBD2
clone_size: once
v_call: TRBV29-1
cdr3_nt: TGCAGCGTAAGCGGGAGGCGCACCGGGGAGCTGTTTTTT
cdr3_aa: CSVSGRRTGELFF

j_call: TRBJ1-1
d_call: NA
clone_size: NA
v_call: TRBV29-1
cdr3_nt: TGCAGCGGGGACGCGGGGAACACTGAAGCTTTCTTT
cdr3_aa: CSGDAGNTEAFF

j_call: TRBJ2-1
d_call: NA
clone_size: NA
v_call: TRBV10-1
cdr3_nt: TGCGCCAGCAGTGAACGACGAGACAATGAGCAGTTCTTC
cdr3_aa: CASSERRDNEQFF

j_call: TRBJ1-1
d_call: TRBD1
clone_size: NA
v_call: TRBV11-2
cdr3_nt: TGTGCCAGCGGTCCCGGGACAGGGCAGGGGAACACTGAAGCTTTCTTT
cdr3_aa: CASGPGTGQGNTEAFF

j_call: TRBJ1-1
d_call: NA
clone_size: NA
v_call: TRBV29-1
cdr3_nt: TGCAGCGTTGAACGGGGGGTGAACACTGAAGCTTTCTTT
cdr3_aa: CSVERGVNTEAFF

j_call: TRBJ2-7
d_call: TRBD2
clone_size: NA
v_call: TRBV27
cdr3_nt: TGTGCCAGCAGTTTATACCGTAGCGGGTTTTCCTACGAGCAGTACTTC
cdr3_aa: CASSLYRSGFSYEQYF

j_call: TRBJ2-1
d_call: TRBD2
clone_size: NA
v_call: TRBV2
cdr3_nt: TGTGCCAGCAGTGAAGCGGGACTAGCGACCTACAATGAGCAGTTCTTC
cdr3_aa: CASSEAGLATYNEQFF

j_call: TRBJ1-4
d_call: NA
clone_size: NA
v_call: TRBV5-8
cdr3_nt: TGTGCCAGCAGCTTTGAGGCGGCGAGATGGGGGGAACTGTTTTTT
cdr3_aa: CASSFEAARWGELFF

j_call: TRBJ2-1
d_call: TRBD1
clone_size: NA
v_call: TRBV28
cdr3_nt: TGTGCCAGCAGCAGGGCGGGACAGGGGACCAATGAGCAGTTCTTC
cdr3_aa: CASSRAGQGTNEQFF

j_call: TRBJ2-2
d_call: NA
clone_size: NA
v_call: TRBV4-1
cdr3_nt: TGCGCCAGCAGCCACTCCGGGACTCCGAACACCGGGGAGCTGTTTTTT
cdr3_aa: CASSHSGTPNTGELFF

j_call: TRBJ2-5
d_call: NA
clone_size: NA
v_call: TRBV28
cdr3_nt: TGTGCCAGCAGTTTATCCGGTCTCCTCAAGACCCAGTACTTC
cdr3_aa: CASSLSGLLKTQYF